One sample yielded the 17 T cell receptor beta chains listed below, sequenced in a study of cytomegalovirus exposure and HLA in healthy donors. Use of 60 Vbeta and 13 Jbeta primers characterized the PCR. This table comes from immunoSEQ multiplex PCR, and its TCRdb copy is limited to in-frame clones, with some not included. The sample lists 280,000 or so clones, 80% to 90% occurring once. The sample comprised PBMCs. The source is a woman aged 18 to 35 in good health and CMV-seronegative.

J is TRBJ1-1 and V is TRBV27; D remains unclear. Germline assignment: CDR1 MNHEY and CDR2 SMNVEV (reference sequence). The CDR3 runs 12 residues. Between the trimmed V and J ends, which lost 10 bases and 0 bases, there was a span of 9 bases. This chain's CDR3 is CATNSLNTEAFF. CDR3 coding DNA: TGTGCCACGAACAGTTTGAACACTGAAGCTTTCTTT.

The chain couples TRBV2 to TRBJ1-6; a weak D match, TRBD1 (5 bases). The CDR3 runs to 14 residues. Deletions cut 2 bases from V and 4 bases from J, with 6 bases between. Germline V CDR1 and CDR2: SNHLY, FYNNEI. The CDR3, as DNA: TGTGCCAGCAGTGAACGGGGGTATAATTCACCCCTCCACTTT. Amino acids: CASSERGYNSPLHF.

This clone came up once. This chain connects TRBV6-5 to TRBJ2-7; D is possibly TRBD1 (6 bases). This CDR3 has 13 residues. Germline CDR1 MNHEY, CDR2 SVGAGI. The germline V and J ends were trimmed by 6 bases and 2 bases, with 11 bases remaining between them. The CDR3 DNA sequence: TGTGCCAGCAGAACGACAGGTACCTACGAGCAGTACTTC. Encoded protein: CASRTTGTYEQYF.

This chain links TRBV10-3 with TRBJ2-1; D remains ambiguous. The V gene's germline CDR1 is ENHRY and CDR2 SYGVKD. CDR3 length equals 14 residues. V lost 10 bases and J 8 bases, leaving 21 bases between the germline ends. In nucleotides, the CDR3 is TGTGCCACACGATGGCCGGGTAGCCTTGATGAGCAGTTCTTC. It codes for CATRWPGSLDEQFF.

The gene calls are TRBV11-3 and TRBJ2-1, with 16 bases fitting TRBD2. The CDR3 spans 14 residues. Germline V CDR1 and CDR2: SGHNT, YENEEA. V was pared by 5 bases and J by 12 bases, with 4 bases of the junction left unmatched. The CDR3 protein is CASSGTSGGERQFF. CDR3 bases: TGTGCCAGCAGCGGGACTAGCGGGGGGGAAAGGCAGTTCTTC.

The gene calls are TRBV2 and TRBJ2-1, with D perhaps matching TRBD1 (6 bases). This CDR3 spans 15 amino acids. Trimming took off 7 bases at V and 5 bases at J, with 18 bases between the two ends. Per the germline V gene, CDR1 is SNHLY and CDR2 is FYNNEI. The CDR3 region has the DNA TGTGCCAGCACGCGCCTGGGGGACACAAACAATGAGCAGTTCTTC. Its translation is CASTRLGDTNNEQFF.

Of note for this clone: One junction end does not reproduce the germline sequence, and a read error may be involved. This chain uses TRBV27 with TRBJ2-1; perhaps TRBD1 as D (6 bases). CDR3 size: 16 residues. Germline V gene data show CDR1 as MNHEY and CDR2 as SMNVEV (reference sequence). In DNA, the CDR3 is TGTGCCGGCAGTAAAGCGAGGACACCCGGGACAAGGGAGCAGTTCTTC. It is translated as CAGSKARTPGTREQFF.

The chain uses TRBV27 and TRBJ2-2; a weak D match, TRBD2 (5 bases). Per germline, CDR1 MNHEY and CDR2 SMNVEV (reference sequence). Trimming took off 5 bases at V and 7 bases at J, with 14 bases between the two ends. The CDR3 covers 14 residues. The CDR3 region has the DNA TGTGCCAGCAGTCCCTATCCGGGAAACGGGGAGCTGTTTTTT. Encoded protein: CASSPYPGNGELFF.

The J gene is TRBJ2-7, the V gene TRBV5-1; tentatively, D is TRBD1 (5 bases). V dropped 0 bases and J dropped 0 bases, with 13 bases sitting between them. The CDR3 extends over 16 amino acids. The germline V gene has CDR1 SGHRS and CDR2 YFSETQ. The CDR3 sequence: CASSLVGVTGSYEQYF. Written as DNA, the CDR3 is TGCGCCAGCAGCTTGGTCGGCGTCACAGGCTCCTACGAGCAGTACTTC.

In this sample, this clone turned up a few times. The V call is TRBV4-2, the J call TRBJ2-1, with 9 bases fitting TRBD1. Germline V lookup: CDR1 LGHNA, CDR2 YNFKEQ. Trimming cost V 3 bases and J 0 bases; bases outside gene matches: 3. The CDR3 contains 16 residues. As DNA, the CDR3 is TGTGCCAGCAGCCAGACGGGACAGGGCTCCTACAATGAGCAGTTCTTC. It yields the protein CASSQTGQGSYNEQFF.

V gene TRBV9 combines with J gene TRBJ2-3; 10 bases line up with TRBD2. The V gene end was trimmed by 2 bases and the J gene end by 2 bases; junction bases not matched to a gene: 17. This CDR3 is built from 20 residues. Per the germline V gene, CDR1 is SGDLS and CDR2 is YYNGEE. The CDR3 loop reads CASSVNVASGGPTTTDTQYF. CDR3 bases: TGTGCCAGCAGCGTCAACGTGGCTAGCGGGGGTCCTACCACCACAGATACGCAGTATTTT.

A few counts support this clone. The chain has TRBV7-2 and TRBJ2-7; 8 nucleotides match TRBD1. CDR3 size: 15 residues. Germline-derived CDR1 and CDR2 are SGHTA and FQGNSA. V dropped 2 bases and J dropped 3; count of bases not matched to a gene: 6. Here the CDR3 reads CASSLTGQAVYEQYF. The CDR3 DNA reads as TGTGCCAGCAGCTTAACGGGACAGGCCGTCTACGAGCAGTACTTC. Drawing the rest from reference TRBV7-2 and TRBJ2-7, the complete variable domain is GAGVSQSPSNKVTEKGKDVELRCDPISGHTALYWYRQSLGQGLEFLIYFQGNSAPDKSGLPSDRFSAERTGGSVSTLTIQRTQQEDSAVYLCASSLTGQAVYEQYFGPGTRLTVT.

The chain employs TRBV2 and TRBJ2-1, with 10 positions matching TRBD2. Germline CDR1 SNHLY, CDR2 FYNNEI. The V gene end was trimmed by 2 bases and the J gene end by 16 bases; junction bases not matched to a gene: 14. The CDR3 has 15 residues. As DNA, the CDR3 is TGTGCCAGCAGTGAATTGGCTAGCGGGGGCCAAAGCAGTTTCTTC. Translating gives CASSELASGGQSSFF.

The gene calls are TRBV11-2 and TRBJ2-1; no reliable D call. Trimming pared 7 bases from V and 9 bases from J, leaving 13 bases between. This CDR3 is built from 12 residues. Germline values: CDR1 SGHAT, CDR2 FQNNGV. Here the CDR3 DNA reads TGTGCCAGCACGTCGGCGGTTGGTGAGCAGTTCTTC. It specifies CASTSAVGEQFF.

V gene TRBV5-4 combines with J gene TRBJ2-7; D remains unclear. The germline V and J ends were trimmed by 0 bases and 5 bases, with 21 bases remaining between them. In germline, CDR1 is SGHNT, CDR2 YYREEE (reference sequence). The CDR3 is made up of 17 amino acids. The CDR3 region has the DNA TGTGCCAGCAGCTTGGTGTTAGCAGCACCCCAGACGGACGAGCAGTACTTC. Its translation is CASSLVLAAPQTDEQYF.

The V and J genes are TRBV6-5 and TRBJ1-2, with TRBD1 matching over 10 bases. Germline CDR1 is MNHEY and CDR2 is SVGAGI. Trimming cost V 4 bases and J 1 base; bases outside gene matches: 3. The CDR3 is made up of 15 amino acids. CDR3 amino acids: CASSSWDRGNYGYTF. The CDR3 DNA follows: TGTGCCAGCAGTTCCTGGGACAGGGGTAACTATGGCTACACCTTC.

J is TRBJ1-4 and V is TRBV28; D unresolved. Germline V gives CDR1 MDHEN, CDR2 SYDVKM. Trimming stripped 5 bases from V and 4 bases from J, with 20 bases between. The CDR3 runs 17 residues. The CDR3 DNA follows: TGTGCCAGCAGTCCCGTGCCGGGTAGAATGGGTAATGAAAAACTGTTTTTT. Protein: CASSPVPGRMGNEKLFF.